A single TCR beta chain is shown here with its context. No antigen is known for it. This CDR3 region has 15 residues. Germline V gives CDR1 KGHSH, CDR2 LQKENI. V was clipped by 0 bases and J by 4 bases, with 12 bases between them. This entry comes from a study of cytomegalovirus exposure and HLA in healthy donors. Study background: The roughly 120 million unique TCR beta sequences, from about 170 million T cells, were found by an earlier analysis.

The PCR made use of 60 Vbeta and 13 Jbeta primers. Profiled with immunoSEQ multiplex PCR; TCRdb holds only in-frame clones, not every one. Of about 93,000 clones listed, about four fifths were seen once; the top ten hold about 7.3%. Broader study findings: A list of 150 or so TCR beta chains associated with cytomegalovirus was given.

This clonotype was obtained from a man aged 30-40 years in good health and CMV-seronegative. V and J are TRBV18 and TRBJ1-1; D may be TRBD1 (6 bases). The sequencing input was PBMCs. The CDR3 here is CASSPPGGQGTEAFF. CDR3 sequence (DNA): TGTGCCAGCTCACCACCGGGGGGGCAGGGCACTGAAGCTTTCTTT.